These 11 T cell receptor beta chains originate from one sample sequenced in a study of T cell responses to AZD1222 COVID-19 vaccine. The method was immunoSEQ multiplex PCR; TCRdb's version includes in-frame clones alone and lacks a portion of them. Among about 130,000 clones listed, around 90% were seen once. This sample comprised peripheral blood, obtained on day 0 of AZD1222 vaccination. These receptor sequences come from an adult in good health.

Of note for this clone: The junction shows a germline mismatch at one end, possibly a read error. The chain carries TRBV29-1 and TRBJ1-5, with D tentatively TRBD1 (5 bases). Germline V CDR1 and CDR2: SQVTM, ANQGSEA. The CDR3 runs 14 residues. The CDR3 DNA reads TGCAGCGTTGAAGGGCTCGCAGGCCGCCGGGGCCAATACTTT. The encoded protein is CSVEGLAGRRGQYF.

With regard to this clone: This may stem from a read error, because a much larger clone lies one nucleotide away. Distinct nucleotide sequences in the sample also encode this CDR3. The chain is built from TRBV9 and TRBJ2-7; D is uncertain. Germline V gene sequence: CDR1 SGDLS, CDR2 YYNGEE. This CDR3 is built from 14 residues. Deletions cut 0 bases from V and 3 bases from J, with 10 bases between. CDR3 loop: CASSVEGSYYEQYF. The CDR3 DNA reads TGTGCCAGCAGCGTAGAGGGTTCCTACTACGAGCAGTACTTC.

The CDR3 DNA reads as TGTGCAAGTAGGGGGGTCGATGGCTACACCTTC. Translating gives CASRGVDGYTF. This rearrangement joins TRBV24-1 to TRBJ1-2; D might be TRBD1 (6 bases). The germline V gene encodes CDR1 KGHDR and CDR2 SFDVKD. The CDR3 is made up of 11 amino acids.

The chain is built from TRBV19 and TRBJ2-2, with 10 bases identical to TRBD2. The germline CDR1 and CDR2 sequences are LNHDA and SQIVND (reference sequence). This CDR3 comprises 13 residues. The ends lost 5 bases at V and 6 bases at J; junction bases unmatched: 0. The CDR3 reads CASSLAGAGELFF. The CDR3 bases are TGTGCCAGTAGTCTAGCGGGAGCCGGGGAGCTGTTTTTT.

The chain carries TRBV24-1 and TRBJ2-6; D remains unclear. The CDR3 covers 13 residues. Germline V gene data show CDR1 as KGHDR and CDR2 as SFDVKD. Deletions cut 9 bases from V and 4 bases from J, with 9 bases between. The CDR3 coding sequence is TGTGCCACCGGGCTAGGGGGGGCCAACGTCCTGACTTTC. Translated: CATGLGGANVLTF.

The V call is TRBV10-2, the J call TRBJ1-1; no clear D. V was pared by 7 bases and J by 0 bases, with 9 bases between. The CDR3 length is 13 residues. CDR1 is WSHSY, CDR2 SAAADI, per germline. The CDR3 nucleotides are TGCGCCAGCACCCGGGCCTTGAACACTGAAGCTTTCTTT. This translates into CASTRALNTEAFF.

This chain's CDR3 is CASSVATPGGYNEQFF. In DNA, the CDR3 is TGTGCCAGCAGCGTAGCTACCCCGGGGGGCTACAATGAGCAGTTCTTC. V usage is TRBV9 and J usage is TRBJ2-1, with 7 bases matching TRBD2. This CDR3 comprises 16 residues. After removal of 0 bases from V and 3 bases from J, the junction contained 6 bases not matched to a gene. Germline values: CDR1 SGDLS, CDR2 YYNGEE.

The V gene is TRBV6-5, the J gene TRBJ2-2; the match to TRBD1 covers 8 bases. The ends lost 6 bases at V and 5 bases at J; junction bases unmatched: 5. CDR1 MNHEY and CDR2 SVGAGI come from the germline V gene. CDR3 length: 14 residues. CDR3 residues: CASRLQGGTGELFF. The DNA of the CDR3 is TGTGCCAGCAGATTACAGGGGGGAACCGGGGAGCTGTTTTTT.

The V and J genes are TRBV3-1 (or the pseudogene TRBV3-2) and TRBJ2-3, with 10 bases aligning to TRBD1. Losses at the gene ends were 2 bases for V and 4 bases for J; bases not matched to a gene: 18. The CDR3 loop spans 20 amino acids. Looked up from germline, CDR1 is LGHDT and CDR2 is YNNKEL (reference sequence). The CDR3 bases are TGTGCCAGCAGCCAATCGGGACAGGGGTTTGTCGGGAGACGGGCAGATACGCAGTATTTT. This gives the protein CASSQSGQGFVGRRADTQYF.

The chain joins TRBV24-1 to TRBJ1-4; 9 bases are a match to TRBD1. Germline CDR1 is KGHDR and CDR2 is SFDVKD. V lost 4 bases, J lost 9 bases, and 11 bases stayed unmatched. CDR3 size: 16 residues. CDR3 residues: CATSDSTGGGSKKLFF. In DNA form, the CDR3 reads TGTGCCACCAGTGACAGTACAGGGGGCGGGTCCAAAAAACTGTTTTTT.

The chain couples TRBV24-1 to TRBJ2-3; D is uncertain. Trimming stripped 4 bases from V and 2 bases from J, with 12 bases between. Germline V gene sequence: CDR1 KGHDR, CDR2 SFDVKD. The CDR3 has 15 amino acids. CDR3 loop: CATSDVYGPTDTQYF. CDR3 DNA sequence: TGTGCCACCAGTGACGTATACGGTCCCACAGATACGCAGTATTTT.